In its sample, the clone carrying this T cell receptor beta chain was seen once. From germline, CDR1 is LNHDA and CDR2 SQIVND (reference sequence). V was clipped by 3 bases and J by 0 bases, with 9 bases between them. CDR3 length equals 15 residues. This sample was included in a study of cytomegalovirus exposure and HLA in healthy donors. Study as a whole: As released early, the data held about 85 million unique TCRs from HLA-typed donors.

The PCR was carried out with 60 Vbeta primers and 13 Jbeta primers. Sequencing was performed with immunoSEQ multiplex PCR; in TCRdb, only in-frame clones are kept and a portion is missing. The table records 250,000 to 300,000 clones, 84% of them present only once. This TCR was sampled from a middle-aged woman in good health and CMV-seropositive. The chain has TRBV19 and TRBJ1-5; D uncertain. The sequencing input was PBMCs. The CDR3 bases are TGTGCCAGTAGTATCTCTCACAATAGCAATCAGCCCCAGCATTTT. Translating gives CASSISHNSNQPQHF.